Each of the 5 T cell receptor beta chains below was sequenced from the same sample in a study of PD-1 blockade in mismatch repair-deficient tumors. Assay used: immunoSEQ multiplex PCR; TCRdb lists only in-frame clones, some missing. The sample holds around 100,000 clones; over 75% are singletons and the top ten take roughly 6.3%. The sequenced sample was peripheral blood, obtained 30 to 36 weeks after starting pembrolizumab. Receptor source: an adult with mismatch repair-deficient cancer.

This sequence joins TRBV5-1 and TRBJ2-7, with D uncertain. Germline V gene sequence: CDR1 SGHRS, CDR2 YFSETQ. This CDR3 is built from 13 residues. V lost 4 bases and J 7 bases, leaving 15 bases between the germline ends. CDR3 DNA: TGCGCCAGCAGCCCTGGAACTCTCTTGGAGCAGTACTTC. It codes for CASSPGTLLEQYF. The complete variable domain, with remaining parts taken from reference TRBV5-1 and TRBJ2-7, reads KAGVTQTPRYLIKTRGQQVTLSCSPISGHRSVSWYQQTPGQGLQFLFEYFSETQRNKGNFPGRFSGRQFSNSRSEMNVSTLELGDSALYLCASSPGTLLEQYFGPGTRLTVT.

This clone was seen once. The rearrangement uses TRBV5-6 and TRBJ1-1; no reliable D call. The germline V gene encodes CDR1 SGHDT and CDR2 YYEEEE. This CDR3 is built from 13 residues. Trimming pared 1 base from V and 1 base from J, leaving 5 bases between. CDR3 sequence: CASSLRRNTEAFF. CDR3 nucleotide sequence: TGTGCCAGCAGCTTGCGGAGGAACACTGAAGCTTTCTTT.

The chain employs TRBV12-2 and TRBJ2-5; the DNA was not compared with TRBD1, the D call given in the table. TRBV12-2 is annotated as a pseudogene. The CDR3 is 15 amino acids. The CDR3 DNA reads TGTGCAAGTCGCTTCGGGACAGAATATGAGGAGACCCAGTACTTC. It codes for CASRFGTEYEETQYF.

The chain uses TRBV7-9 and TRBJ2-2; TRBD2 agrees at 11 bases. The CDR3 consists of 17 residues. The V segment lost 4 bases and the J segment 4 bases; nucleotides outside the gene matches: 8. CDR1 SEHNR and CDR2 FQNEAQ come from the germline V gene (reference sequence). The CDR3 DNA follows: TGTGCCAGCAGCTCTTCCACGGGACTAGCGGCCACCGGGGAGCTGTTTTTT. It encodes CASSSSTGLAATGELFF.

V usage is TRBV25-1 and J usage is TRBJ2-3; TRBD2 agrees at 12 bases. Germline V gives CDR1 MGHDK, CDR2 SYGVNS. The CDR3 is made up of 16 amino acids. V was clipped by 6 bases and J by 4 bases; unmatched bases: 8. The CDR3 DNA reads as TGTGCCAGCAGGGATCCGGGACTAGCGGGCCCAGATACGCAGTATTTT. Its translation is CASRDPGLAGPDTQYF.